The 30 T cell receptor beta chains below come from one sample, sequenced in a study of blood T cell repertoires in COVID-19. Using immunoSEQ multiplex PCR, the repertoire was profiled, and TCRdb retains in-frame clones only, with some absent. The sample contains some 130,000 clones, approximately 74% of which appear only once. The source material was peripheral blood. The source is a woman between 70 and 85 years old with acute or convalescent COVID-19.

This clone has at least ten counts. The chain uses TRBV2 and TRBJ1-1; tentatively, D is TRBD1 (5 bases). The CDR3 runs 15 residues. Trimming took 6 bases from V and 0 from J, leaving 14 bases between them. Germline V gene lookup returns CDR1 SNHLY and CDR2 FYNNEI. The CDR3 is CASRPRGGVNTEAFF. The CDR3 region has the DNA TGTGCCAGCAGACCCCGGGGAGGGGTGAACACTGAAGCTTTCTTT. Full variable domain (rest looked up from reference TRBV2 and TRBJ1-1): EPEVTQTPSHQVTQMGQEVILRCVPISNHLYFYWYRQILGQKVEFLVSFYNNEISEKSEIFDDQFSVERPDGSNFTLKIRSTKLEDSAMYFCASRPRGGVNTEAFFGQGTRLTVV.

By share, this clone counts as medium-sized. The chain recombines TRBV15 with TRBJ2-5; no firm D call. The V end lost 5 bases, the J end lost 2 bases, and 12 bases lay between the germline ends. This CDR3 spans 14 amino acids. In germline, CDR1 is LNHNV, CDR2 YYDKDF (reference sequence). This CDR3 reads CATSPVHLQETQYF. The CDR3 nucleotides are TGTGCCACCAGCCCGGTCCACTTACAAGAGACCCAGTACTTC.

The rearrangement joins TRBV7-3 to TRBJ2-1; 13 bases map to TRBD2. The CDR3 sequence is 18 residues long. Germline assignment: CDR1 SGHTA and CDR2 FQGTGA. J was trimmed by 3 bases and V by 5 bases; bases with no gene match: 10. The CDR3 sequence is CASSELAGGPGSYNEQFF. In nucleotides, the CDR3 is TGTGCCAGCAGCGAACTAGCGGGAGGGCCAGGGAGCTACAATGAGCAGTTCTTC.

CDR3 nucleotides: TGTGCCAGCAGCCTACTGAGACAGATCGATAATTCACCCCTCCACTTT. Translated: CASSLLRQIDNSPLHF. V is TRBV27 and J is TRBJ1-6, with D perhaps TRBD1 (5 bases). The CDR3 length is 16 residues. Germline loops: CDR1 MNHEY, CDR2 SMNVEV (reference sequence). V was cut by 6 bases and J by 5 bases, with 17 bases left in between.

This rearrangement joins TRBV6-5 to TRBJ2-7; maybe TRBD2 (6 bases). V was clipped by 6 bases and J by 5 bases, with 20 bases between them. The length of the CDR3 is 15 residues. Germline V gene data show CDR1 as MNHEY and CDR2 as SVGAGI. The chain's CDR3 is CASRRTTGGVDEQYF. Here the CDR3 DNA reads TGTGCCAGCAGACGGACTACAGGCGGGGTCGACGAGCAGTACTTC.

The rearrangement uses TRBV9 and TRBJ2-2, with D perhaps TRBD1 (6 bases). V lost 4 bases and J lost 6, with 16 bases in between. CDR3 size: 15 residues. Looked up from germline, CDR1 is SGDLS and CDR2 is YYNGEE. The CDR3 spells CASSITLSGAGELFF. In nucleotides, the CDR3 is TGTGCCAGCAGCATCACCTTGTCAGGGGCCGGGGAGCTGTTTTTT.

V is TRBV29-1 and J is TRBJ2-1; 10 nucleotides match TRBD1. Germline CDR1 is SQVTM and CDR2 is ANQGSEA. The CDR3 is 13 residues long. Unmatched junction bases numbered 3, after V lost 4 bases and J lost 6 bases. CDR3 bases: TGCAGCGTTGCGGGACAGGGGACCAATGAGCAGTTCTTC. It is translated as CSVAGQGTNEQFF.

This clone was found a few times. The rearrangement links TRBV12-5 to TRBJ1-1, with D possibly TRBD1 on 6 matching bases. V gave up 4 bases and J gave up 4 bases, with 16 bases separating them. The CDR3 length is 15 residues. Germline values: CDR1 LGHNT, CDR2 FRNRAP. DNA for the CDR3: TGTGCTAGTGGTTCGCCTCGACAGGCCAGCACTGAAGCTTTCTTT. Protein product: CASGSPRQASTEAFF.

The CDR3, as DNA: TGTGCCAGCAGTTCGACTAGCGGGAACCCCTTCACAGATACGCAGTATTTT. As protein: CASSSTSGNPFTDTQYF. This chain links TRBV28 with TRBJ2-3, with 11 bases that match TRBD2. The CDR3 runs to 17 residues. V was clipped by 4 bases and J by 2 bases; unmatched bases: 8. The V gene's germline CDR1 is MDHEN and CDR2 SYDVKM. Full variable domain (remainder filled in from reference TRBV28 and TRBJ2-3): DVKVTQSSRYLVKRTGEKVFLECVQDMDHENMFWYRQDPGLGLRLIYFSYDVKMKEKGDIPEGYSVSREKKERFSLILESASTNQTSMYLCASSSTSGNPFTDTQYFGPGTRLTVL.

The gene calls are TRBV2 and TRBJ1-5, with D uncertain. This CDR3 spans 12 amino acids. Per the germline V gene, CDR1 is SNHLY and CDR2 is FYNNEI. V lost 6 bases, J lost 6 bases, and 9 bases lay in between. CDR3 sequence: CASSKGLQPQHF. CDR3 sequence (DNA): TGTGCCAGCAGCAAAGGACTTCAGCCCCAGCATTTT.

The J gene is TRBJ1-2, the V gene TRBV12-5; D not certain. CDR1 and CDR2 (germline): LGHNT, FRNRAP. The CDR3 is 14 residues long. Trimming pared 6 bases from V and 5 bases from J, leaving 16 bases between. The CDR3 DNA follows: TGTGCTAGTGGGTTTGGTAGGCGGGAATATGGCTACACCTTC. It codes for CASGFGRREYGYTF.

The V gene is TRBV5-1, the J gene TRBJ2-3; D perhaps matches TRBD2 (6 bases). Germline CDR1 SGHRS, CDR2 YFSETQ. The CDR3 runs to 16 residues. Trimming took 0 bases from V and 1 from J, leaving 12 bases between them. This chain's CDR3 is CASSLAPGVGTDTQYF. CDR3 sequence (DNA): TGCGCCAGCAGCTTGGCCCCGGGAGTAGGCACAGATACGCAGTATTTT.

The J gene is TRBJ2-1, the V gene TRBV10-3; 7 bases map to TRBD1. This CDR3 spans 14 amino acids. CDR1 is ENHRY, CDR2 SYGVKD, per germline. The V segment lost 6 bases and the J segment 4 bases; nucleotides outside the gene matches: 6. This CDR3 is CAIRGDSYYNEQFF. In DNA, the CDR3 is TGTGCCATCAGAGGGGACAGCTATTACAATGAGCAGTTCTTC.

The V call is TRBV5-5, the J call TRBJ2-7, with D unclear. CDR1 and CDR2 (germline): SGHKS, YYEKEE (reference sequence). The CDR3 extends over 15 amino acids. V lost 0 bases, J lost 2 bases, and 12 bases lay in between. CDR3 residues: CASSLEAGWAYEQYF. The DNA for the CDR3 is TGTGCCAGCAGCTTGGAGGCAGGTTGGGCCTACGAGCAGTACTTC.

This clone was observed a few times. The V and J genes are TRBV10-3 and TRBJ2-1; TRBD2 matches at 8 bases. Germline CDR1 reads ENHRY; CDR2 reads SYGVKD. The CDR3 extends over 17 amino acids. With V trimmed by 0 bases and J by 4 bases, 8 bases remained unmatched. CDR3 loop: CAISESGSGTLYNEQFF. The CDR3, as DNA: TGTGCCATCAGTGAGTCAGGTAGCGGGACCTTATACAATGAGCAGTTCTTC.

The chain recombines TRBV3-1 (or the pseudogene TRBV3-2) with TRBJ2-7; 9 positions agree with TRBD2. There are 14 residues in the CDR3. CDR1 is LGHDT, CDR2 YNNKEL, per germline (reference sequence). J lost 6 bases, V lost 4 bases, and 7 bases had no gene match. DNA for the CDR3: TGTGCCAGCAGCCCGCGGGGGGGCCACGGCGAGCAGTACTTC. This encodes CASSPRGGHGEQYF.

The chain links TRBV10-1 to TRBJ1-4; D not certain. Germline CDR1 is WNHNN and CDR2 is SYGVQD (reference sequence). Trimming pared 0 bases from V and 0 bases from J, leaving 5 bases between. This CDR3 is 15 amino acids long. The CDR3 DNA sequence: TGCGCCAGCAGTGAGTCGACAACAACTAATGAAAAACTGTTTTTT. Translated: CASSESTTTNEKLFF.

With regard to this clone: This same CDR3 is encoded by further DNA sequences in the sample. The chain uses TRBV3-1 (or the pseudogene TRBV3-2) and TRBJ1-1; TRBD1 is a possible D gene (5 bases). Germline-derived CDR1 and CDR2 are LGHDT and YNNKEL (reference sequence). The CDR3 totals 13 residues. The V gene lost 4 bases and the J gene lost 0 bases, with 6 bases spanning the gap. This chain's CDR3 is CASSRQLNTEAFF. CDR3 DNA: TGTGCCAGCAGCCGACAGCTGAACACTGAAGCTTTCTTT.

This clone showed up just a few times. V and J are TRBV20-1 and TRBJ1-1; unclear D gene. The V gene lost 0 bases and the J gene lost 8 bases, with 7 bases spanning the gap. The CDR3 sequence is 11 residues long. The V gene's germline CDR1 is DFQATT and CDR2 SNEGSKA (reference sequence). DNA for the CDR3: TGCAGTGCTAGAGATGCGGGGGAAGCTTTCTTT. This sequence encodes CSARDAGEAFF.

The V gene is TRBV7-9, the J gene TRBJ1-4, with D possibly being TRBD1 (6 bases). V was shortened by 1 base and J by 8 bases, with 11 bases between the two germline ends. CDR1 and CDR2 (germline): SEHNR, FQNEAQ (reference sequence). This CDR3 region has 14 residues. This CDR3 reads CASSLGTGKEKLFF. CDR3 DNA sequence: TGTGCCAGCAGCTTAGGCACAGGGAAGGAAAAACTGTTTTTT.

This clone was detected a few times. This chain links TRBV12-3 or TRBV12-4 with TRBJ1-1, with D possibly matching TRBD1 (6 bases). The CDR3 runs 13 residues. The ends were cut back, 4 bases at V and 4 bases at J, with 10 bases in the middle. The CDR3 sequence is CASSSQGPTEAFF. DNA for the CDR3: TGTGCCAGCAGTTCACAGGGTCCCACTGAAGCTTTCTTT.

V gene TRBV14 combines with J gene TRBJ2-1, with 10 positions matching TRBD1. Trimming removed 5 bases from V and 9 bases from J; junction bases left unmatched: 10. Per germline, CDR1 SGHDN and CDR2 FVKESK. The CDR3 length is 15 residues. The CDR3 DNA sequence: TGTGCCAGCAGCGAACCCGGGACAGGGGTTGGTGAGCAGTTCTTC. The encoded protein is CASSEPGTGVGEQFF.

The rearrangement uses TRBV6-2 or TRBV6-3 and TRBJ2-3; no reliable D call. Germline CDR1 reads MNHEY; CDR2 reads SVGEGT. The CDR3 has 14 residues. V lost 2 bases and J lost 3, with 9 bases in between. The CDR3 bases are TGTGCCAGCAGTTACGGGCCCGGAACAGATACGCAGTATTTT. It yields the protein CASSYGPGTDTQYF.

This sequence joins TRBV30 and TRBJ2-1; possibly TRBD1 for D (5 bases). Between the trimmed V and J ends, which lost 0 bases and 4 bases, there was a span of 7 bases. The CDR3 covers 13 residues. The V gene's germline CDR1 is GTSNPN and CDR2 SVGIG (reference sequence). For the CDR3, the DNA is TGTGCCTGGAGTGTTGGACATTACAATGAGCAGTTCTTC. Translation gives CAWSVGHYNEQFF.

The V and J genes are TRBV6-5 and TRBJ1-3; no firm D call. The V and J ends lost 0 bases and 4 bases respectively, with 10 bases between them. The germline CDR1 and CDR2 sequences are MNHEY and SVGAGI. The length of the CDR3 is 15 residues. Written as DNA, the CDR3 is TGTGCCAGCAGTTACTCGGGCTTAGACGGAAACACCATATATTTT. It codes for CASSYSGLDGNTIYF.

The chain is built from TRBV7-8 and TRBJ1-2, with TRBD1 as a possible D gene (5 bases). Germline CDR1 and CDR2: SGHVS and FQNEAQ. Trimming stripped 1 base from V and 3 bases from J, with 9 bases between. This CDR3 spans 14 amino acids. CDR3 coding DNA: TGTGCCAGCAGCTTAGATACGGGGGACTATGGCTACACCTTC. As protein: CASSLDTGDYGYTF.

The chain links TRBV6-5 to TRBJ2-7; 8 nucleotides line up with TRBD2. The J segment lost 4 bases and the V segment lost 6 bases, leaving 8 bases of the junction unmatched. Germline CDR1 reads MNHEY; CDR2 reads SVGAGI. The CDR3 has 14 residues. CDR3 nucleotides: TGTGCCAGCAGCTACGCGGGGGGCGGGTACGAGCAGTACTTC. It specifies CASSYAGGGYEQYF.

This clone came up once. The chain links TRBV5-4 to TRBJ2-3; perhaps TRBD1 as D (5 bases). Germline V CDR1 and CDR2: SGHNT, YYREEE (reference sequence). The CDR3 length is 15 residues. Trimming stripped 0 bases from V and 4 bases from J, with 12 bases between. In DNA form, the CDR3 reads TGTGCCAGCAGCTTGGATTGGGGCCCCCCAGATACGCAGTATTTT. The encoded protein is CASSLDWGPPDTQYF.

Written as DNA, the CDR3 is TGTGCCAGCAGCCACCTTCCCTACGAGCAGTACTTC. It yields the protein CASSHLPYEQYF. V usage is TRBV3-1 (or the pseudogene TRBV3-2) and J usage is TRBJ2-7; D unresolved. The CDR3 runs to 12 residues. V gave up 3 bases and J gave up 2 bases, with 5 bases separating them. From germline, CDR1 is LGHDT and CDR2 YNNKEL (reference sequence).

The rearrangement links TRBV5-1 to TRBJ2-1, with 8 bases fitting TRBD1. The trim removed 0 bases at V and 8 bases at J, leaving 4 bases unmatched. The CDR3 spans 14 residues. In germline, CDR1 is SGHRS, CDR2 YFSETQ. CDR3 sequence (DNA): TGCGCCAGCAGCTTGGGGACAGGGTTGGATGAGCAGTTCTTC. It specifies CASSLGTGLDEQFF.